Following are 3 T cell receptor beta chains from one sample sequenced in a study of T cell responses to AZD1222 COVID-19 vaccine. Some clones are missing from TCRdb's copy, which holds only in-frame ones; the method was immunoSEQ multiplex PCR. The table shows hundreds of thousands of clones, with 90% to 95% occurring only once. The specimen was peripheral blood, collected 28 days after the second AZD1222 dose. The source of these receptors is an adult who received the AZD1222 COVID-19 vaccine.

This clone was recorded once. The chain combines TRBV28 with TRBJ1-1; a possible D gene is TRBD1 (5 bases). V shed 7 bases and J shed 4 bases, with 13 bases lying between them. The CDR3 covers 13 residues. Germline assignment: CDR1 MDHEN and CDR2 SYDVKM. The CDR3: CASKPRGVTEAFF. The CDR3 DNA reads TGTGCCAGCAAACCTAGAGGGGTCACTGAAGCTTTCTTT.

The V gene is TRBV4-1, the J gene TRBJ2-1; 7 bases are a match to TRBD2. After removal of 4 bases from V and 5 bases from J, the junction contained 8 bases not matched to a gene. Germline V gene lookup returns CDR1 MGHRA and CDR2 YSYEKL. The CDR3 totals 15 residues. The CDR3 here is CASSRQRRGNNEQFF. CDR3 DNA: TGCGCCAGCAGCCGCCAGCGGCGGGGGAACAATGAGCAGTTCTTC.

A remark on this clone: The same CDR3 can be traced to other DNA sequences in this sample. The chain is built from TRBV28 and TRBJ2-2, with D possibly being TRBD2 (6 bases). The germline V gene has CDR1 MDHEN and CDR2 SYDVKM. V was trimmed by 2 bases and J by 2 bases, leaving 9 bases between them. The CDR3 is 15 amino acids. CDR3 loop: CASSLGRFNTGELFF. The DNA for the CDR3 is TGTGCCAGCAGTTTAGGGAGGTTTAACACCGGGGAGCTGTTTTTT.